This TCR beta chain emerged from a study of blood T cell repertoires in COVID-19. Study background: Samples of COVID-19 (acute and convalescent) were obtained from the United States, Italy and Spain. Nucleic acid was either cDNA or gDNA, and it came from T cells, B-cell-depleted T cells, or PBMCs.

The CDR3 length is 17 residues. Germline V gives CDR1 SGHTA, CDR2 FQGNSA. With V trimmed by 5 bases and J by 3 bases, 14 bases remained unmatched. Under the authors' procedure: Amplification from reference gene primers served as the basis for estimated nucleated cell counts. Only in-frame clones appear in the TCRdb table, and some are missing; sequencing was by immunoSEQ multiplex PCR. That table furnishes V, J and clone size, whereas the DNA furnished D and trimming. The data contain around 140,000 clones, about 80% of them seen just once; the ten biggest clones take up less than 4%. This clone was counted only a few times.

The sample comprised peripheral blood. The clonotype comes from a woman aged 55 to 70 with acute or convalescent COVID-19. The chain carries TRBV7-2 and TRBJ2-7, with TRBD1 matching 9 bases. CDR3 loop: CASSKQGQGTSSYEQYF. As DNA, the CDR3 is TGTGCCAGCAGCAAACAGGGACAGGGTACCTCAAGCTACGAGCAGTACTTC.